The 12 T cell receptor beta chains presented below share a single source sample, sequenced in a study of cytomegalovirus exposure and HLA in healthy donors. Generated by immunoSEQ multiplex PCR, the TCRdb table keeps only in-frame clones and is missing some. The sample includes about 110,000 clones, roughly nine tenths seen only once; the top ten take roughly 4%. The sequenced material came from PBMCs. These receptors were taken from a young woman in good health and CMV-seropositive.

V usage is TRBV28 and J usage is TRBJ2-6, with D unclear. This CDR3 has 14 amino acids. V was pared by 7 bases and J by 1 base, with 8 bases between. Per the germline V gene, CDR1 is MDHEN and CDR2 is SYDVKM. The CDR3 region has the DNA TGTGCCAGCACCGGGTGGTCTGGGGCCAACGTCCTGACTTTC. Translating gives CASTGWSGANVLTF.

V and J are TRBV6-6 and TRBJ2-7, with TRBD1 matching over 8 bases. This CDR3 has 14 amino acids. CDR1 is MNHNY, CDR2 SVGAGI, per germline (reference sequence). Trimming removed 7 bases from V and 2 bases from J; junction bases left unmatched: 7. CDR3 DNA sequence: TGTGCCAGCACCACTCAGGGGGCCGCCTACGAGCAGTACTTC. Translated, it gives CASTTQGAAYEQYF.

This clone occurred once. This CDR3 reads CASSSRQGASYGYTF. Written as DNA, the CDR3 is TGTGCCAGCAGCTCTCGACAAGGGGCGAGTTATGGCTACACCTTC. V and J are TRBV9 and TRBJ1-2, with D perhaps matching TRBD1 (5 bases). V was trimmed by 4 bases and J by 5 bases, leaving 18 bases between them. CDR3 size: 15 residues. Germline-derived CDR1 and CDR2 are SGDLS and YYNGEE.

This clone was picked up a small number of times. CDR3 amino acids: CASSEEDLTRPNSPLHF. CDR3 sequence (DNA): TGTGCCAGCAGTGAAGAGGACTTAACCAGGCCGAATTCACCCCTCCACTTT. V gene TRBV2 combines with J gene TRBJ1-6; D is ambiguous. Per germline, CDR1 SNHLY and CDR2 FYNNEI. The V end was cut by 1 base, the J end by 7 bases, with 17 bases between. The CDR3 contains 17 residues.

CDR3 in amino acids: CASVRGDINQPQHF. CDR3 DNA sequence: TGTGCCAGCGTACGGGGGGACATCAATCAGCCCCAGCATTTT. The rearrangement uses TRBV18 and TRBJ1-5; tentatively, D is TRBD1 (6 bases). Germline V CDR1 and CDR2: KGHSH, LQKENI. CDR3 length equals 14 residues. Deletions cut 8 bases from V and 3 bases from J, with 14 bases between.

This chain connects TRBV5-1 to TRBJ2-7, with 10 bases matching TRBD2. This CDR3 has 14 residues. Germline values: CDR1 SGHRS, CDR2 YFSETQ. The junction had 3 bases not matched to a gene; V was cut back by 4 bases and J by 2 bases. CDR3 amino acids: CASSILAGAYEQYF. The CDR3 DNA is TGCGCCAGCAGCATCCTAGCGGGAGCCTACGAGCAGTACTTC.

This sequence joins TRBV9 and TRBJ2-7; TRBD1 matches 12 bases. After removal of 4 bases from V and 0 bases from J, the junction contained 14 bases not matched to a gene. CDR1 and CDR2 from the germline V gene are SGDLS and YYNGEE. CDR3 size: 19 residues. Here the CDR3 reads CASSLGPGTGGKGSYEQYF. In nucleotides, the CDR3 is TGTGCCAGCAGCCTCGGTCCCGGGACAGGGGGCAAGGGCTCCTACGAGCAGTACTTC.

The genes are TRBV29-1 and TRBJ2-1; 7 positions match TRBD1. Germline CDR1 and CDR2: SQVTM and ANQGSEA. This CDR3 has 14 amino acids. J gave up 8 bases and V 7 bases, and 14 bases lay outside the gene matches. As DNA, the CDR3 is TGCAGCGCAGTAAGGGACAGCCTGGGGGATGAGCAGTTCTTC. This codes for CSAVRDSLGDEQFF.

The V gene is TRBV6-1, the J gene TRBJ1-2, with unresolved D. Germline lookup yields CDR1 MNHNS and CDR2 SASEGT. V was trimmed by 7 bases and J by 2 bases, leaving 17 bases between them. The CDR3 is made up of 15 amino acids. The CDR3 nucleotides are TGTGCCAGCACAATCACCAGAGGCACAAACTATGGCTACACCTTC. Translation gives CASTITRGTNYGYTF.

This chain connects TRBV9 to TRBJ1-5; 7 bases are shared with TRBD1. In germline, CDR1 is SGDLS, CDR2 YYNGEE. The CDR3 covers 14 residues. V was pared by 4 bases and J by 9 bases, with 10 bases of the junction left unmatched. This CDR3 is CASSPTGDHRPQHF. The DNA for the CDR3 is TGTGCCAGCAGCCCCACAGGGGACCATCGGCCCCAGCATTTT.

This clone was seen a handful of times. The chain couples TRBV9 to TRBJ2-7, with D perhaps matching TRBD1 (5 bases). Germline V CDR1 and CDR2: SGDLS, YYNGEE. The V end lost 0 bases, the J end lost 6 bases, and 13 bases lay between the germline ends. The CDR3 is 14 amino acids. The CDR3 sequence is CASSVVERGGEQYF. The CDR3 DNA sequence: TGTGCCAGCAGCGTAGTAGAAAGGGGTGGCGAGCAGTACTTC. The entire variable domain, with the rest obtained from reference TRBV9 and TRBJ2-7, is as follows: DSGVTQTPKHLITATGQRVTLRCSPRSGDLSVYWYQQSLDQGLQFLIQYYNGEERAKGNILERFSAQQFPDLHSELNLSSLELGDSALYFCASSVVERGGEQYFGPGTRLTVT.

The chain combines TRBV7-9 with TRBJ1-5; D is perhaps TRBD1 (6 bases). The CDR3 contains 15 residues. Trimming cost V 5 bases and J 2 bases, with 13 bases left between them. Germline loops: CDR1 SEHNR, CDR2 FQNEAQ (reference sequence). Written as DNA, the CDR3 is TGTGCCAGCAGCCAAGACAGGTTGGGCAATCAGCCCCAGCATTTT. Its protein is CASSQDRLGNQPQHF.